Sequencing of this T cell receptor beta chain was carried out in a study of cytotoxic CD8 clonotypes in ibrutinib-treated CLL (dated by TCRdb to about 2021). Context from the whole study: In this cohort, some 16 patients were treatment-naive and under 13 were relapsed/refractory, while some 17 had unmutated IGHV. Partial responses were observed in 24 patients and complete responses in 2; after a median follow-up of roughly 72 months, remission was maintained in some 14 patients and progression was observed in approximately 12. Longitudinal samples were available for about 30% of the roughly 86 trial participants. Cryopreserved peripheral blood mononuclear cells were obtained before treatment, at response, and at either sustained remission or disease progression. On average, each sample had 255,043 productive templates and tens of thousands of productive rearrangements. Every remission and progressive disease sample was obtained while ibrutinib was still being received by the patients. The response samples were drawn at a median of approximately twelve months into treatment, with a range of about 6 to 40 months. The investigation overall reported the following: At ibrutinib response clonality went up, during sustained remission it held steady, and at progression it dropped back toward baseline. Sampling times were not matched between patients in sustained remission and patients whose disease was progressing, and lymph node repertoires were not examined. Public clonotypes were rare and either shrank or stayed stable during treatment, and the rise in clonality at ibrutinib response reflected expansion of private clonotypes. Baseline clonality was found to be higher than that of age-matched healthy donors and was strongly correlated with circulating CD8+ T-cell counts.

Each clonotype received, on average, approximately 9.9x coverage in deep resolution sequencing performed on a MiSeq, where the target depth lay between 1 in 1 million and 1 in 200,000 T cells. TCR beta libraries were generated with the immunoSEQ hsTCRB Kit. Per the source publication's procedure: The data were analyzed with ImmunoSEQ Analyzer and ImmunoSEQ Data Assistant, and V, D and J gene assignments followed IMGT definitions. Clonality, which ranges from 0 to 1, was calculated as one minus the normalized Shannon entropy of productive rearrangement frequencies. Public clonotype analysis was restricted to overrepresented clonotypes comprising at least 0.05% of each patient's repertoire. Some 13 age-matched healthy donor repertoires from immuneACCESS served as clonality controls. The source is immuneACCESS, and TCRdb retained only in-frame sequences with V and J called. Part of the clones is not carried over; for the studies checked, unresolved V genes explain less than half of this, and the remainder is unexplained. The DNA gave D and trimming, while V, J and clone size come from that table. Here the sample has roughly 190,000 clones; over 55% occur a single time. The top ten clonotypes cover 13% of the sample.

In the germline V gene (reference sequence), CDR1 corresponds to MNHEY and CDR2 to SMNVEV. Trimming removed 4 bases from V and 2 bases from J, leaving 9 bases between the germline ends. The CDR3, cysteine through phenylalanine, is 14 amino acids long. Just CDR3 DNA is preserved here, 42 bases in frame from base 1. About this clone itself: Its target antigen remains unknown. The input lacks base qualities; no much larger clone sits a single base away.

The intended sense of this specimen's time point label: 24 months on ibrutinib. Approximately 2 micrograms of genomic DNA were extracted from cryopreserved PBMCs for TCR beta library preparation. Longitudinal blood samples from CLL patients receiving ibrutinib monotherapy were subjected to high-throughput TCR beta sequencing. The patients were enrolled in a single-center, open-label phase 2 trial of ibrutinib monotherapy. Here the sequenced sample was PBMCs, taken after 24 months of ibrutinib treatment. The TCR originated in a human donor with chronic lymphocytic leukemia. The chain joins TRBV27 to TRBJ1-5; the D gene cannot be named for sure. The sequenced DNA: TGTGCCAGCAGTTCGTCCTTTGGCAATCAGCCCCAGCATTTT. Its amino acids are CASSSSFGNQPQHF.